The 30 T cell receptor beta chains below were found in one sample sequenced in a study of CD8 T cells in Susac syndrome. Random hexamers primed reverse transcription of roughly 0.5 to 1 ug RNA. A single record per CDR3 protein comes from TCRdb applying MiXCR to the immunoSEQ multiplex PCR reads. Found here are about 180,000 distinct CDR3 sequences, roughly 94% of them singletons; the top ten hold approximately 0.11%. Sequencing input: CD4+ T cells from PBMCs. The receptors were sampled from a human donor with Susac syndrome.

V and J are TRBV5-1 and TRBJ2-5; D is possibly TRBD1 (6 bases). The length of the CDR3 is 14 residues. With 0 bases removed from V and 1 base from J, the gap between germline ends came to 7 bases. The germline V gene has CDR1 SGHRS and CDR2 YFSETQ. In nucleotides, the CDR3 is TGCGCCAGCAGCTTGGGGGGGCCCCAAGAGACCCAGTACTTC. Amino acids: CASSLGGPQETQYF.

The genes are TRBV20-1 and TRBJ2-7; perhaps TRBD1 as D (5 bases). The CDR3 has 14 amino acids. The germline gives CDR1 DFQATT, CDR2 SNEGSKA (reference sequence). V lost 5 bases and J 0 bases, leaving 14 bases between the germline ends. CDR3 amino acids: CSAGRTLPSYEQYF. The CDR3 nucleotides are TGCAGTGCTGGCAGGACACTGCCCTCCTACGAGCAGTACTTC.

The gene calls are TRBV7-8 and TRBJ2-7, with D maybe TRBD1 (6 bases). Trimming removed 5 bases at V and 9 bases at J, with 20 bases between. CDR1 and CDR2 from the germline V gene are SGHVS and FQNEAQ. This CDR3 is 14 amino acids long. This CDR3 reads CASSVQDSFTLQYF. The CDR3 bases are TGTGCCAGCAGCGTACAGGACAGTTTTACGCTGCAGTACTTC.

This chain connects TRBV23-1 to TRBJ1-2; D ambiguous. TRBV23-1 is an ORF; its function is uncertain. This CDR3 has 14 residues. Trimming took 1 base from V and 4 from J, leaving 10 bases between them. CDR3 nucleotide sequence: TGCGCCAGCAGTCAATGGGCCGGGTTCTATGGCTACACCTTC. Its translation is CASSQWAGFYGYTF.

The CDR3 nucleotides are TGCAGCGCTGACCCAGGGAACTATGGCTACACCTTC. Its protein product is CSADPGNYGYTF. The V call is TRBV29-1, the J call TRBJ1-2; a possible D gene is TRBD1 (5 bases). Between the trimmed V and J ends, which lost 7 bases and 2 bases, there was a span of 11 bases. The CDR3 extends over 12 amino acids. Germline V gene data show CDR1 as SQVTM and CDR2 as ANQGSEA.

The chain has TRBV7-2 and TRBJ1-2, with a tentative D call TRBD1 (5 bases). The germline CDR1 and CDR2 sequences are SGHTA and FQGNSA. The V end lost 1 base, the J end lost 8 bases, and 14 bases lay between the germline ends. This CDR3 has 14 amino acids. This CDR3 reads CASSLDTAGLGYTF. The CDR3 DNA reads TGTGCCAGCAGCTTAGACACCGCAGGGCTCGGCTACACCTTC. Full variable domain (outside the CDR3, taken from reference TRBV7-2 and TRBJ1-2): GAGVSQSPSNKVTEKGKDVELRCDPISGHTALYWYRQSLGQGLEFLIYFQGNSAPDKSGLPSDRFSAERTGGSVSTLTIQRTQQEDSAVYLCASSLDTAGLGYTFGSGTRLTVV.

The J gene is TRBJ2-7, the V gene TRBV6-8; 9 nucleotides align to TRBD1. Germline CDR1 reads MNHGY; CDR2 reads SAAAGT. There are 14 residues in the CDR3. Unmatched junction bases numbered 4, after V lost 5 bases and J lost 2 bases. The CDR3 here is CASSVGTGPYEQYF. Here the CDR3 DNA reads TGTGCCAGCAGTGTCGGGACAGGGCCCTACGAGCAGTACTTC.

Here the CDR3 reads CASSYDVTGRNTQYF. In DNA form, the CDR3 reads TGTGCCAGCAGCTATGATGTGACAGGGCGGAATACGCAGTATTTT. The chain joins TRBV12-3 or TRBV12-4 to TRBJ2-3, with TRBD1 matching 7 bases. The CDR3 is made up of 15 amino acids. Unmatched junction bases numbered 13, after V lost 6 bases and J lost 7 bases.

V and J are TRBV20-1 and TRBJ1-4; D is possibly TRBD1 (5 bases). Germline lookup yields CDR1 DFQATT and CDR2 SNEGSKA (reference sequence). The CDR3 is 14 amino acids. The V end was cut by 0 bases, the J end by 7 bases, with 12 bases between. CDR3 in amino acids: CSARDGGIGEKLFF. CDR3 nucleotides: TGCAGTGCTAGAGATGGGGGGATCGGTGAAAAACTGTTTTTT.

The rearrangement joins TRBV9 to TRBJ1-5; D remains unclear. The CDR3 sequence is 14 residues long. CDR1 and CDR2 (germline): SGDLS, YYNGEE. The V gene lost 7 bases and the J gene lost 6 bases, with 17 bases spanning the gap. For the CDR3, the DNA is TGTGCCAGCGGGCGCCCCCCTCCGGGTCAGCCCCAGCATTTT. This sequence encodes CASGRPPPGQPQHF.

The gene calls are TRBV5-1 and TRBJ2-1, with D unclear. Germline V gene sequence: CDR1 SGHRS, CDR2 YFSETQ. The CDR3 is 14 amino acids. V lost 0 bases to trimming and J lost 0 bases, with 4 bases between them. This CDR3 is CASSLAVSYNEQFF. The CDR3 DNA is TGCGCCAGCAGCTTGGCAGTCTCCTACAATGAGCAGTTCTTC.

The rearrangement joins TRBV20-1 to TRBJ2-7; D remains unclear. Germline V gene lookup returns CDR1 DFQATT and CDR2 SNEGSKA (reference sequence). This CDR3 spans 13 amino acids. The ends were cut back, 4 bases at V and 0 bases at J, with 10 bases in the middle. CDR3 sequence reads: CSAIKIGSYEQYF. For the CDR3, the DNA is TGCAGTGCTATTAAGATTGGCTCCTACGAGCAGTACTTC.

The CDR3 loop is CASSSAGGQGYTF. CDR3 coding DNA: TGTGCCAGCAGTTCGGCAGGGGGACAAGGCTACACCTTC. The chain couples TRBV6-5 to TRBJ1-2; 7 bases align to TRBD1. CDR1 and CDR2 (germline): MNHEY, SVGAGI. V gave up 4 bases and J gave up 8 bases; unmatched junction bases: 7. The CDR3 runs to 13 residues.

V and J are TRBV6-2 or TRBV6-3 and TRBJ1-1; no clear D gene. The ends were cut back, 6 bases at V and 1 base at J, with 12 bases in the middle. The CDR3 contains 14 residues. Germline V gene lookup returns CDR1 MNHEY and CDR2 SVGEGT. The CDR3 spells CASRPSTANTEAFF. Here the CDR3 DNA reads TGTGCCAGCAGACCTTCTACAGCGAACACTGAAGCTTTCTTT.

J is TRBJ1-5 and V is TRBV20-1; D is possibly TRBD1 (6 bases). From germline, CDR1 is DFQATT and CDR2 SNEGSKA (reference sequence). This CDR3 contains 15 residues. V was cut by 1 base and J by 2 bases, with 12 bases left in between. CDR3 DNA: TGCAGTGCTAGAGTCGGGGGCGCGGGCAATCAGCCCCAGCATTTT. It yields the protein CSARVGGAGNQPQHF.

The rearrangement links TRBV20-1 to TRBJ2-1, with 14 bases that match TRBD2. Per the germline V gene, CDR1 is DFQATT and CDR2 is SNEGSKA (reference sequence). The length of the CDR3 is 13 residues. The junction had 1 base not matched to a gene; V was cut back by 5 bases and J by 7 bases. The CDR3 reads CSAWTSGGNEQFF. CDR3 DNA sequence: TGCAGTGCTTGGACTAGCGGGGGGAATGAGCAGTTCTTC.

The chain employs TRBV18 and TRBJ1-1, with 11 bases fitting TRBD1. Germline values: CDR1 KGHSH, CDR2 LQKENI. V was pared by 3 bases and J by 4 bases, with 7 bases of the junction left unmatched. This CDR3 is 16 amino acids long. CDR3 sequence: CASSPEGQGASTEAFF. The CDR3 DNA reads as TGTGCCAGCTCACCCGAAGGACAGGGGGCGTCCACTGAAGCTTTCTTT.

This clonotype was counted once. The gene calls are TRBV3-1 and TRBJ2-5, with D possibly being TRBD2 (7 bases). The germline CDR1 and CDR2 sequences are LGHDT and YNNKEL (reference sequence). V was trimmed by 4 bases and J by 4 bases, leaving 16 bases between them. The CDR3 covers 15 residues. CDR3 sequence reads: CASSPGQRGGETQYF. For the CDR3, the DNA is TGTGCCAGCAGCCCAGGACAGAGGGGGGGAGAGACCCAGTACTTC.

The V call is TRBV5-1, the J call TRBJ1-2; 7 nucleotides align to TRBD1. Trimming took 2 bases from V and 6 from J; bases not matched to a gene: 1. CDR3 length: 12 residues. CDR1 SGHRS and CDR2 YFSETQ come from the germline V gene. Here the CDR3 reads CASSLQGNGYTF. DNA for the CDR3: TGCGCCAGCAGCTTACAGGGGAATGGCTACACCTTC.

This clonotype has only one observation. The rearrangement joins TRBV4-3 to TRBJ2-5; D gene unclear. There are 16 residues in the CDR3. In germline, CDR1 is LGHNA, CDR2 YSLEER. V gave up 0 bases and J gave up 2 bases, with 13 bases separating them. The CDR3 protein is CASSQDFTTTQETQYF. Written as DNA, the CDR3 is TGCGCCAGCAGCCAAGATTTTACAACCACGCAAGAGACCCAGTACTTC.

As DNA, the CDR3 is TGTGCCTGGAATCCTGGGGGGAATCAGCCCCAGCATTTT. Protein sequence: CAWNPGGNQPQHF. The chain carries TRBV30 and TRBJ1-5; a possible D gene is TRBD1 (5 bases). V gave up 4 bases and J gave up 4 bases, with 11 bases separating them. The CDR3 sequence is 13 residues long. Germline CDR1 GTSNPN, CDR2 SVGIG (reference sequence).

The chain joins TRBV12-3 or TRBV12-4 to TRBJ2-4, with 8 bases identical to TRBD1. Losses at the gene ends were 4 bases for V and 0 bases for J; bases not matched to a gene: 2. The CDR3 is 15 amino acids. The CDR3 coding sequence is TGTGCCAGCAGTTCCGACAGGGGAGCCAAAAACATTCAGTACTTC. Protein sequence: CASSSDRGAKNIQYF.

The CDR3 region is CSVVRVDTEAFF. CDR3 sequence (DNA): TGCAGCGTTGTACGGGTGGACACTGAAGCTTTCTTT. The gene calls are TRBV29-1 and TRBJ1-1; no reliable D call. The CDR3 loop spans 12 amino acids. Germline V gives CDR1 SQVTM, CDR2 ANQGSEA. Trimming stripped 4 bases from V and 3 bases from J, with 9 bases between.

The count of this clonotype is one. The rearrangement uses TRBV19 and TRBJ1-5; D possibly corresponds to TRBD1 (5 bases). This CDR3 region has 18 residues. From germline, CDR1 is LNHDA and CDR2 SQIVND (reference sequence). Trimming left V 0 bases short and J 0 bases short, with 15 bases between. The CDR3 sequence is CASSIDLRGDFSNQPQHF. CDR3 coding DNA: TGTGCCAGTAGTATAGATCTACGAGGGGATTTTAGCAATCAGCCCCAGCATTTT.

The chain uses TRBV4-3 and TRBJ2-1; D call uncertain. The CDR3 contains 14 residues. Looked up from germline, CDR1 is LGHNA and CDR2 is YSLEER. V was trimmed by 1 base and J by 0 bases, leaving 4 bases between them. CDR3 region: CASSQASSYNEQFF. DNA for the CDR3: TGCGCCAGCAGCCAAGCTAGCTCCTACAATGAGCAGTTCTTC.

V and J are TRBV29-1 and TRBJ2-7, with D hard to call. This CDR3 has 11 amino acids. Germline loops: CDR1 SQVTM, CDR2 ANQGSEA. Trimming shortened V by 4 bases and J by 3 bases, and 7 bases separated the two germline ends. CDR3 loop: CSVASDYEQYF. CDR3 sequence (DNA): TGCAGCGTTGCGTCAGACTACGAGCAGTACTTC.

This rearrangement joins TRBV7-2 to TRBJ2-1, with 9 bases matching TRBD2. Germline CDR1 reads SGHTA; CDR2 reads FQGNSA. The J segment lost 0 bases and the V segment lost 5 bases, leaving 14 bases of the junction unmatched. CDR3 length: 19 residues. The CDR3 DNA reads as TGTGCCAGCAGCCCCCGTGGAGTAGCGGGAGTGAGCTCCTACAATGAGCAGTTCTTC. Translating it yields CASSPRGVAGVSSYNEQFF.

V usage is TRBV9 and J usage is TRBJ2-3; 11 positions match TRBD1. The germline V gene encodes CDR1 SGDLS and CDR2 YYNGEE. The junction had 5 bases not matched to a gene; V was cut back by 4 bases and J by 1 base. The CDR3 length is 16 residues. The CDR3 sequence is CASSPRTGGGTDTQYF. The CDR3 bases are TGTGCCAGCAGCCCTCGGACAGGGGGCGGCACAGATACGCAGTATTTT.

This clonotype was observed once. The CDR3 sequence: CASRPAGGFTDTQYF. The CDR3 coding sequence is TGTGCCAGCAGACCAGCGGGGGGGTTCACAGATACGCAGTATTTT. This chain connects TRBV6-2 or TRBV6-3 to TRBJ2-3; TRBD2 agrees at 10 bases. The length of the CDR3 is 15 residues. V shed 6 bases and J 2 bases; nucleotides not matched to a gene: 5. Germline V gene data show CDR1 as MNHEY and CDR2 as SVGEGT.

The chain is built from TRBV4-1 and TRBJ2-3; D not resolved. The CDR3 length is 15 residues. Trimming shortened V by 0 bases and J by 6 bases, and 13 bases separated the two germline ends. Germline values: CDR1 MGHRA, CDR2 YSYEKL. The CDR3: CASSQDLITRDTQYF. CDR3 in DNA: TGCGCCAGCAGCCAAGACTTAATAACCAGGGATACGCAGTATTTT.